This TCR beta chain was captured by sequencing in a study of T cells in Graves' hyperthyroidism and ophthalmopathy. Across the whole study: Peripheral blood samples were taken at initial diagnosis, prior to any treatment.

Ten or more counts support this clonotype. The antigen is not known. Clinical symptoms, serum thyroxine, TRAb, thyroid ultrasound and orbital computed tomography informed diagnoses. Germline CDR1 reads MDHEN; CDR2 reads SYDVKM. V shed 7 bases and J 6 bases; nucleotides not matched to a gene: 12. The CDR3 contains 16 residues. General study results and limits: In the blood, most expanded thyroid clonotypes above 0.001 appeared as well. The model's output predicted ophthalmopathy at a median of 6.5 months prior to onset.

It was RNA transcripts that yielded the amplified TCR beta CDR3 regions. When the TCR CDR3 underwent first-round RT-PCR, the HTBI primer set was used. TCRdb independently ran MiXCR on the multiplex PCR reads; one entry per CDR3 protein. Among about 480,000 distinct CDR3 sequences listed, 13% to 15% were seen once. The specimen sequenced was blood. The source of this sequence is a woman under 30 with Graves' hyperthyroidism. The chain employs TRBV28 and TRBJ1-4, with TRBD1 matching 9 bases. CDR3 sequence reads: CASTLAGQGLYEKLFF. The DNA for the CDR3 is TGTGCCAGCACTCTAGCCGGACAGGGGCTATATGAAAAACTGTTTTTT.